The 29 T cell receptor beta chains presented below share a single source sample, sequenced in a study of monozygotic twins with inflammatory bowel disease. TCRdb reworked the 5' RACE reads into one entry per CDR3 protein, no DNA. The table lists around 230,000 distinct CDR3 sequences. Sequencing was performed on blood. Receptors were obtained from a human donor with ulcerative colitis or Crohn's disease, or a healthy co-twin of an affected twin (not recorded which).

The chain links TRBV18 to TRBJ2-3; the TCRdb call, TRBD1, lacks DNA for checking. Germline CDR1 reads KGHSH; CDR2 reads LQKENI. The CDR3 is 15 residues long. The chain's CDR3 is CASSDWTGRTDTQYF.

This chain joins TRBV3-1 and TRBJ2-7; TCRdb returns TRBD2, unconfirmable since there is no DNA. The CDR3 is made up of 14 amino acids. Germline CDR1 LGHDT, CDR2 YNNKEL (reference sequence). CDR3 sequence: CASSQAGPRYEQYF.

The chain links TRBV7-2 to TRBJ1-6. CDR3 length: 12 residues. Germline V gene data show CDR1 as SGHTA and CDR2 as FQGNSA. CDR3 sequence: CASTLGRRPLHF.

The CDR3 loop reads CSARDRWGSSYNEQFF. The V and J genes are TRBV20-1 and TRBJ2-1. The germline V gene encodes CDR1 DFQATT and CDR2 SNEGSKA (reference sequence). The CDR3 totals 16 residues.

CDR3 residues: CASSEQFNTEAFF. V is TRBV5-1 and J is TRBJ1-1; TCRdb's D call, TRBD1, is unchecked because there is no DNA. The germline gives CDR1 SGHRS, CDR2 YFSETQ. The CDR3 has 13 amino acids.

This chain's CDR3 is CASSQIGTSTGELFF. The V call is TRBV4-1, the J call TRBJ2-2; TCRdb calls TRBD2, which cannot be checked without DNA. CDR3 length equals 15 residues. Germline values: CDR1 MGHRA, CDR2 YSYEKL.

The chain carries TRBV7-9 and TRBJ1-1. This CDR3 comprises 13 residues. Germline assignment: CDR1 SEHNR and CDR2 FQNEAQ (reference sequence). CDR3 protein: CASSLDQSTEAFF.

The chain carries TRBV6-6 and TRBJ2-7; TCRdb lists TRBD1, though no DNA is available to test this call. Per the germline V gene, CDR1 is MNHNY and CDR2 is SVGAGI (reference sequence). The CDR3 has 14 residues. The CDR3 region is CASSLDRVTYEQYF.

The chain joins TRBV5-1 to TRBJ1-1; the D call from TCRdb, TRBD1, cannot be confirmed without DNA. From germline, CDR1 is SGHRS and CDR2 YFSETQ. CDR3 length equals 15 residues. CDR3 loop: CASSLIGLGDTEAFF.

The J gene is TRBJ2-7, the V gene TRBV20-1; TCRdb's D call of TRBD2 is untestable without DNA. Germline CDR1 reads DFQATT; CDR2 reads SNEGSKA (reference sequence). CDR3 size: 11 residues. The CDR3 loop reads CSAAGAYEQYF.

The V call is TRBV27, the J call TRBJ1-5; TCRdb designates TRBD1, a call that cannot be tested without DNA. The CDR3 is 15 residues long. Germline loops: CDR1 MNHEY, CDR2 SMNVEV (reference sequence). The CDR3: CASSTSGTGNQPQHF.

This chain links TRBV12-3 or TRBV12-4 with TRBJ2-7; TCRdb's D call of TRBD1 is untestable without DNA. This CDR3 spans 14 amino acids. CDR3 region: CASSLGQPLYEQYF.

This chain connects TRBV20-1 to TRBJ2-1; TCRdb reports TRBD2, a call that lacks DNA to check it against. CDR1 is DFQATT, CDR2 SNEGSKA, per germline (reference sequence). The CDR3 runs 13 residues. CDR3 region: CSATSGGRNEQFF.

This CDR3 reads CASSLMGGTEAFF. The gene calls are TRBV7-9 and TRBJ1-1; TCRdb proposes TRBD1, but this gene call is untestable without DNA. CDR1 and CDR2 (germline): SEHNR, FQNEAQ (reference sequence). This CDR3 has 13 amino acids.

The CDR3 is CASSSEIVHLTQPQHF. The chain uses TRBV7-2 and TRBJ1-5. CDR1 is SGHTA and CDR2 is FQGNSA in the germline V gene. This CDR3 has 16 amino acids. Full variable domain (outside the CDR3, taken from reference TRBV7-2 and TRBJ1-5): GAGVSQSPSNKVTEKGKDVELRCDPISGHTALYWYRQSLGQGLEFLIYFQGNSAPDKSGLPSDRFSAERTGGSVSTLTIQRTQQEDSAVYLCASSSEIVHLTQPQHFGDGTRLSIL.

CDR3 residues: CSARSDRGNTEAFF. The chain combines TRBV20-1 with TRBJ1-1; the D call of TRBD1 rests on TCRdb alone, since no DNA is present to check it. Germline V CDR1 and CDR2: DFQATT, SNEGSKA (reference sequence). CDR3 length: 14 amino acids.

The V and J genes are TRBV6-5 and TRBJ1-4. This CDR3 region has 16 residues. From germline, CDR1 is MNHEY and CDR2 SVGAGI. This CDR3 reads CASSYSITVINEKLFF.

The CDR3 loop is CASSLGQLSSTDTQYF. V and J are TRBV5-1 and TRBJ2-3. The CDR3 consists of 16 residues. Germline-derived CDR1 and CDR2 are SGHRS and YFSETQ.

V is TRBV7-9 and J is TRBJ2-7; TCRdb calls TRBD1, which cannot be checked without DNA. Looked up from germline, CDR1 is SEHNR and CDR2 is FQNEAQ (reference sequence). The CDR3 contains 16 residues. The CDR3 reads CASSLPRTGRTYEQYF.

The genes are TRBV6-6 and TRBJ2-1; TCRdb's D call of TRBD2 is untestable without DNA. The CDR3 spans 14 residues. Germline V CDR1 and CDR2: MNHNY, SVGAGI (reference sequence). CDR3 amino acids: CASTPSGGVLKQFF.

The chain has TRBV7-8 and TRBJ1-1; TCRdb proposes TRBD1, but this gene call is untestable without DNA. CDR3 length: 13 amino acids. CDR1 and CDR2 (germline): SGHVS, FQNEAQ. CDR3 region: CASTNRGNTEAFF.

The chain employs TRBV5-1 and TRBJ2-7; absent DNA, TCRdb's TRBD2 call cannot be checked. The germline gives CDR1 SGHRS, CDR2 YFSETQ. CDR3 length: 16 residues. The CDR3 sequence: CASSLSAGVGSYEQYF.

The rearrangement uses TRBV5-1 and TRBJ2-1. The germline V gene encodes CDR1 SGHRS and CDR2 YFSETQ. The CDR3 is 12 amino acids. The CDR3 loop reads CASRMRYNEQFF. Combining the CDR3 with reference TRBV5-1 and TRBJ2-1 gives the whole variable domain KAGVTQTPRYLIKTRGQQVTLSCSPISGHRSVSWYQQTPGQGLQFLFEYFSETQRNKGNFPGRFSGRQFSNSRSEMNVSTLELGDSALYLCASRMRYNEQFFGPGTRLTVL.

The CDR3 loop is CASSLNQGETQYF. The chain employs TRBV7-3 and TRBJ2-5; no DNA is available, so the TRBD1 call from TCRdb remains unchecked. Germline values: CDR1 SGHTA, CDR2 FQGTGA. This CDR3 has 13 amino acids. Full variable domain (missing parts from reference TRBV7-3 and TRBJ2-5): GAGVSQTPSNKVTEKGKYVELRCDPISGHTALYWYRQSLGQGPEFLIYFQGTGAADDSGLPNDRFFAVRPEGSVSTLKIQRTERGDSAVYLCASSLNQGETQYFGPGTRLLVL.

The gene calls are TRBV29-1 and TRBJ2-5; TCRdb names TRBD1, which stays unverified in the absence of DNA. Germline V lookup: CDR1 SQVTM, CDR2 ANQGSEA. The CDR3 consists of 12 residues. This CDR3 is CSVVGGQETQYF.

CDR3 region: CASSGFMNTEAFF. The V call is TRBV5-4, the J call TRBJ1-1. Per germline, CDR1 SGHNT and CDR2 YYREEE (reference sequence). This CDR3 region has 13 residues.

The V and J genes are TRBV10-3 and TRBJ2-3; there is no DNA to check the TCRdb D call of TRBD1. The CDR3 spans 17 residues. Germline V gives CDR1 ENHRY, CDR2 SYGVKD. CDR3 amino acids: CAISSTRGQGASDTQYF.

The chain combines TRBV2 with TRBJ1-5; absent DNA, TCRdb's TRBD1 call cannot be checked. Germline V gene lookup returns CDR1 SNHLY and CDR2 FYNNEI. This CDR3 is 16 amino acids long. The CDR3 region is CASSIDRNVPNQPQHF.

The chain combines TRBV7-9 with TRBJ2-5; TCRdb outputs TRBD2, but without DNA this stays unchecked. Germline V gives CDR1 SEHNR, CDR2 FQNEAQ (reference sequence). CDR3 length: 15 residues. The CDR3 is CASSSLAGRQETQYF. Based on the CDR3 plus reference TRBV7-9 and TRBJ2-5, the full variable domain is DTGVSQNPRHKITKRGQNVTFRCDPISEHNRLYWYRQTLGQGPEFLTYFQNEAQLEKSRLLSDRFSAERPKGSFSTLEIQRTEQGDSAMYLCASSSLAGRQETQYFGPGTRLLVL.